These T cell receptor beta chains were read from a single sample in a study of blood T cell repertoires in COVID-19. The data were produced by immunoSEQ multiplex PCR, yet TCRdb's version contains in-frame clones alone and is incomplete. The table records over 150,000 clones, 87% of them present only once. Sequencing input: peripheral blood. Receptors originate from a woman aged 55-75 years who had recovered from COVID-19. The CDR3 runs from the conserved cysteine through the conserved F or W. Size is stated for part of the rows, as once, few or many counts, or as a class when the clone is expanded.

clone_size	v_call	j_call	cdr3_aa
NA	TRBV27	TRBJ2-2	CASNFGGYNTGELFF
once	TRBV28	TRBJ1-1	CASLGTGGGTTNAFF
few	TRBV3-1/TRBV3-2	TRBJ1-6	CASSPYRGVLNSPLHF
once	TRBV2	TRBJ2-2	CASSDNSGELFF
NA	TRBV27	TRBJ2-3	CASRRGQGADTQYF
few	TRBV5-4	TRBJ2-3	CASSASTDTQYF
NA	TRBV7-2	TRBJ1-1	CASSAGPHTEAFF
few	TRBV5-6	TRBJ2-7	CASSLAGGTHYEQYF
NA	TRBV6-1	TRBJ1-1	CASSEGSVGTEAFF
few	TRBV7-9	TRBJ1-4	CASSRQGVEEKLFF
NA	TRBV5-1	TRBJ1-1	CASSLGVARDTEAFF
NA	TRBV4-1	TRBJ2-1	CASSQDGRRGAGNEQFF
NA	TRBV11-3	TRBJ2-1	CASSPQGPLGNEQFF
NA	TRBV7-7	TRBJ2-5	CASSSSGGLETQYF
NA	TRBV19	TRBJ1-1	CASSTWTAGEAFF
NA	TRBV3-1/TRBV3-2	TRBJ2-5	CASSTAGGPETQYF
NA	TRBV11-2	TRBJ2-2	CASSLGLWAGGGTGELFF
NA	TRBV2	TRBJ2-5	CASSPRVSETQYF
NA	TRBV6-5	TRBJ1-5	CASRRTGGDNQPQHF
few	TRBV2	TRBJ2-3	CASSTGLAGGVTDTQYF
NA	TRBV5-6	TRBJ2-3	CASSLGGDTQYF
once	TRBV6-5	TRBJ1-2	CASSRNRVHYGYTF
NA	TRBV29-1	TRBJ2-1	CSVEGDSASSYNEQFF
NA	TRBV6-5	TRBJ1-4	CASSSGQNEKLFF
NA	TRBV7-9	TRBJ1-1	CASSTAGTLDEAFF
NA	TRBV2	TRBJ1-3	CASSETTGTGNTIYF
NA	TRBV7-8	TRBJ2-2	CASSLWSGLTGELFF
NA	TRBV4-3	TRBJ2-3	CASSQEPQLAGSTDTQYF
NA	TRBV5-1	TRBJ2-3	CASSLGTSGGPARTDTQYF
NA	TRBV11-3	TRBJ2-7	CASSIGLARYEQYF
NA	TRBV6-5	TRBJ2-1	CASSYSGRYNEQFF
NA	TRBV3-1/TRBV3-2	TRBJ1-5	CAPGGNQPQHF
once	TRBV29-1	TRBJ2-7	CSVEDQRDEQYF
NA	TRBV5-4	TRBJ2-2	CASSSPRVDTGELFF
NA	TRBV9	TRBJ1-1	CASSVRDRETEAFF
NA	TRBV3-1/TRBV3-2	TRBJ1-1	CASSGTGYTEAFF
NA	TRBV5-4	TRBJ2-7	CASSAVAGTSGAGEQYF
NA	TRBV7-8	TRBJ2-1	CASSSIAGAYNEQFF
NA	TRBV2	TRBJ1-2	CASSESARGFGGYTF
NA	TRBV10-2	TRBJ1-3	CASTKRTGDSNTIYF
NA	TRBV9	TRBJ2-7	CASSVGPGSYEQYF
NA	TRBV29-1	TRBJ1-3	CSVGDNPSTGNTIYF
NA	TRBV7-8	TRBJ2-2	CASSLNTGELFF
NA	TRBV6-2/TRBV6-3	TRBJ2-7	CASSSGLAGGHSSYEQYF
NA	TRBV9	TRBJ2-1	CASSVQGTNEQFF
NA	TRBV21-1	TRBJ2-1	CARRGFYSYNEQFF
NA	TRBV4-1	TRBJ1-4	CASSQQGSNEKLFF
once	TRBV7-9	TRBJ2-7	CASSSGQVYSYEQYF
few	TRBV29-1	TRBJ1-2	CSVEKGGAPNYGYTF
NA	TRBV20-1	TRBJ2-5	CSARDGAIQYF
NA	TRBV5-1	TRBJ2-5	CASNAGAQETQYF
NA	TRBV6-5	TRBJ2-7	CASSFRDRDYEQYF
NA	TRBV15	TRBJ2-5	CATSSRQGAWETQYF
NA	TRBV5-5	TRBJ2-3	CASSLAQLAGTTGTQYF